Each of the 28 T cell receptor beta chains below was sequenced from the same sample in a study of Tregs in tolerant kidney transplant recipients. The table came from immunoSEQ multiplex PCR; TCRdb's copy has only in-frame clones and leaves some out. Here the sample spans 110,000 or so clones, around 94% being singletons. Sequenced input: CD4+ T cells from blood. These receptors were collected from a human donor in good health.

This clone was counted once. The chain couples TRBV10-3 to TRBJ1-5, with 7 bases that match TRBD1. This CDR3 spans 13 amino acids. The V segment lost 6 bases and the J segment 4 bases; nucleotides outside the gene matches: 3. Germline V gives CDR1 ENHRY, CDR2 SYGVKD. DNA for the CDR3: TGTGCCATCAGGACAGGGCTAAATCAGCCCCAGCATTTT. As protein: CAIRTGLNQPQHF.

The CDR3 bases are TGTGCCAGCAGTTCGACAGGAGAACTGTTTTTT. This gives the protein CASSSTGELFF. The chain carries TRBV2 and TRBJ1-4, with D tentatively TRBD1 (6 bases). Germline loops: CDR1 SNHLY, CDR2 FYNNEI. The CDR3 runs 11 residues. The germline V and J ends were trimmed by 5 bases and 12 bases, with 10 bases remaining between them.

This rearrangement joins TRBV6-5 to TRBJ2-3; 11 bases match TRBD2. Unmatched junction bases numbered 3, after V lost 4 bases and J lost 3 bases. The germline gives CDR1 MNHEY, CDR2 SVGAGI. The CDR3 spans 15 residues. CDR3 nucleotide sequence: TGTGCCAGCAGTTTGGGACTAGCGGTTACAGATACGCAGTATTTT. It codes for CASSLGLAVTDTQYF.

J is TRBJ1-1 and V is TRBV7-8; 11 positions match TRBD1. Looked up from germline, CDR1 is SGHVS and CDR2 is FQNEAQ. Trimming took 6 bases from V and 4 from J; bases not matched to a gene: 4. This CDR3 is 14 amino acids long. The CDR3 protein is CASRVGTGGTEAFF. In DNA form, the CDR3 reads TGTGCCAGCAGGGTCGGGACAGGGGGCACTGAAGCTTTCTTT.

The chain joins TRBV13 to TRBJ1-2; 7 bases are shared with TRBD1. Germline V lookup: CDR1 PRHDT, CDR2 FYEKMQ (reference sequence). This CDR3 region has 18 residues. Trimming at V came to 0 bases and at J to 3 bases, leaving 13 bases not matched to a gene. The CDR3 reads CASSLGFGRGGYDYGYTF. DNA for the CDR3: TGTGCCAGCAGCTTAGGGTTTGGCAGGGGGGGTTATGACTATGGCTACACCTTC.

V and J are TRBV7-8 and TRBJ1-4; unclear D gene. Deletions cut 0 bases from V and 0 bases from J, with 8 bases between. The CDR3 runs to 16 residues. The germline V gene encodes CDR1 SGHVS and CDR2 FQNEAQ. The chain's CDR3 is CASSLAGLSTNEKLFF. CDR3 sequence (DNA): TGTGCCAGCAGCTTAGCGGGCCTTTCAACTAATGAAAAACTGTTTTTT.

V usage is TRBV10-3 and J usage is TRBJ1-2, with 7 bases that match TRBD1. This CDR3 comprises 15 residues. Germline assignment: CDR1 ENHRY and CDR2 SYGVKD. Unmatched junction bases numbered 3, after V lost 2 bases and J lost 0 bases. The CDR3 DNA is TGTGCCATCAGTGAGGGGACAGCCACTAACTATGGCTACACCTTC. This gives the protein CAISEGTATNYGYTF.

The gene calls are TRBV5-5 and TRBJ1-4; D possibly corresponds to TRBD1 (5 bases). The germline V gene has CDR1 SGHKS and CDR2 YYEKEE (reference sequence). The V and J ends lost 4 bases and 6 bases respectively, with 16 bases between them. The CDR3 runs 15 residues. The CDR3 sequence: CASSPGPGQDEKLFF. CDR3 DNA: TGTGCCAGCAGCCCCGGCCCAGGGCAGGATGAAAAACTGTTTTTT.

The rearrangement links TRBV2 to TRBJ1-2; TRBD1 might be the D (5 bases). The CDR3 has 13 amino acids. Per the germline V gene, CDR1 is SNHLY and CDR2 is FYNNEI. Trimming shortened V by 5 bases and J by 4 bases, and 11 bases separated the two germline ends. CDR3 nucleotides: TGTGCCAGCAGTACGGACGGGGCCTATGGCTACACCTTC. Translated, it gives CASSTDGAYGYTF.

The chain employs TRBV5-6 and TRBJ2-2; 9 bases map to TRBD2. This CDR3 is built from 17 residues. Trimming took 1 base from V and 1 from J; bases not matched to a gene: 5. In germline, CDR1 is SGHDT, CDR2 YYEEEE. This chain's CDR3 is CASSLRLAGMNTGELFF. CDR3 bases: TGTGCCAGCAGCTTGAGGCTAGCGGGGATGAACACCGGGGAGCTGTTTTTT.

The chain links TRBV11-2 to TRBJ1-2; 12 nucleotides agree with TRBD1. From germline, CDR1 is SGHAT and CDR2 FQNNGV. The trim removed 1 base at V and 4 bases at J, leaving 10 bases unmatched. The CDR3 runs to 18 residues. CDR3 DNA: TGTGCCAGCAGCTTAGTATCGGGACAGGGGGCGGACGGCTATGGCTACACCTTC. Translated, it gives CASSLVSGQGADGYGYTF.

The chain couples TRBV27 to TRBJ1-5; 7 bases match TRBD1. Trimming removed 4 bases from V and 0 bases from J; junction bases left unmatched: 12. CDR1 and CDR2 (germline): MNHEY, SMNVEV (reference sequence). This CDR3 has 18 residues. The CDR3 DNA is TGTGCCAGCAGTTCAGGGGGTTGGTGGGGTCATAGCAATCAGCCCCAGCATTTT. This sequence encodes CASSSGGWWGHSNQPQHF.

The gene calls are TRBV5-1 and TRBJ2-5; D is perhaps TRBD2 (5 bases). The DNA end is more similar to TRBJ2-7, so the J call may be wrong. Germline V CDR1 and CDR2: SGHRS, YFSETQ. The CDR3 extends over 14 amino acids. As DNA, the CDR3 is TGCGCCAGCAGCTTCGTGGGAGTCCCCTACGAGCAGTACTTC. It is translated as CASSFVGVPYEQYF.

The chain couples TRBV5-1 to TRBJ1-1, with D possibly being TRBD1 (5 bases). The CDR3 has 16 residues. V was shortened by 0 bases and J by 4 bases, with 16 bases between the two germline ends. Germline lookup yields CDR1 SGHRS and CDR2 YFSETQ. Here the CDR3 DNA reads TGCGCCAGCAGCTTGGTACCGGGGCGGGCGGGCACTGAAGCTTTCTTT. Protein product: CASSLVPGRAGTEAFF. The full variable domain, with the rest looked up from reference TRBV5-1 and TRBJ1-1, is KAGVTQTPRYLIKTRGQQVTLSCSPISGHRSVSWYQQTPGQGLQFLFEYFSETQRNKGNFPGRFSGRQFSNSRSEMNVSTLELGDSALYLCASSLVPGRAGTEAFFGQGTRLTVV.

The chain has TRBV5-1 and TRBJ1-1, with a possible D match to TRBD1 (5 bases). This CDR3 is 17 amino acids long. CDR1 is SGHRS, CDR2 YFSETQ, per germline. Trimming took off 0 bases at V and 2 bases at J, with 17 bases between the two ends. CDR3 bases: TGCGCCAGCAGCTTGGTAGGGGCAGGGCCCCTTAACACTGAAGCTTTCTTT. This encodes CASSLVGAGPLNTEAFF. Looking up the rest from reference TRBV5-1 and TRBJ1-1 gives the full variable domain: KAGVTQTPRYLIKTRGQQVTLSCSPISGHRSVSWYQQTPGQGLQFLFEYFSETQRNKGNFPGRFSGRQFSNSRSEMNVSTLELGDSALYLCASSLVGAGPLNTEAFFGQGTRLTVV.

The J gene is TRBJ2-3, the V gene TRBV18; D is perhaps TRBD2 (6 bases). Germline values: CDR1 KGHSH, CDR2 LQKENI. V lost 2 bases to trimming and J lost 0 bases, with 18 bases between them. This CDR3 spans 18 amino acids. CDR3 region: CASSPDVAEYSSTDTQYF. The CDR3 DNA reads TGTGCCAGCTCACCAGACGTAGCGGAATACTCTAGCACAGATACGCAGTATTTT.

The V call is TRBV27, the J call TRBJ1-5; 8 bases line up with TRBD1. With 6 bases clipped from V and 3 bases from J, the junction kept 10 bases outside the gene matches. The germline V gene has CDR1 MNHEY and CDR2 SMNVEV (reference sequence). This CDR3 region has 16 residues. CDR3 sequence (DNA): TGTGCCAGCAGGAAACTCGACAGGGGACCCAATCAGCCCCAGCATTTT. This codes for CASRKLDRGPNQPQHF.

CDR3: CASSPRGSGGADEQFF. Written as DNA, the CDR3 is TGTGCCAGCTCACCACGGGGGAGCGGGGGGGCGGATGAGCAGTTCTTC. The rearrangement joins TRBV18 to TRBJ2-1; 10 nucleotides align to TRBD2. V lost 1 base, J lost 8 bases, and 8 bases stayed unmatched. The CDR3 length is 16 residues. Germline V lookup: CDR1 KGHSH, CDR2 LQKENI.

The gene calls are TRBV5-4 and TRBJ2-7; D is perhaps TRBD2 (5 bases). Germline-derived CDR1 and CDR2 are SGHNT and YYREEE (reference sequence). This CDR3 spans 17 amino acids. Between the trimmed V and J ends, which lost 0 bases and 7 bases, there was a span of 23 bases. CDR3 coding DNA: TGTGCCAGCAGCTTGGAAGTTGGGCAGGCCGCAACGGGGGAGCAGTACTTC. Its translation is CASSLEVGQAATGEQYF.

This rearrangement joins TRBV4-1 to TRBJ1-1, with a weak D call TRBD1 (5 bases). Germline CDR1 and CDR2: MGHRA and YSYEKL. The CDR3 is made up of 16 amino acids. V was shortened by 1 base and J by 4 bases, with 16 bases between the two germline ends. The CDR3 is CASSQVNRRQGTEAFF. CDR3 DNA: TGCGCCAGCAGCCAAGTAAACCGGAGGCAGGGCACTGAAGCTTTCTTT.

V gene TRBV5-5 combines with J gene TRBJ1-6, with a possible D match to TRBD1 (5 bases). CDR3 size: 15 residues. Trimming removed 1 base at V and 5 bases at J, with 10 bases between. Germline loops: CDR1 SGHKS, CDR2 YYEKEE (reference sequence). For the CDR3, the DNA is TGTGCCAGCAGCTTGAAAGGGGCGGATAATTCACCCCTCCACTTT. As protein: CASSLKGADNSPLHF.

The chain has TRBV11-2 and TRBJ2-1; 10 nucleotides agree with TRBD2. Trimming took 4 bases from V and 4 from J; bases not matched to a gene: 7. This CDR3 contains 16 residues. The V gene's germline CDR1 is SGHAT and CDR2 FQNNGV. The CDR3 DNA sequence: TGTGCCAGCAGCTCCCATAGCGGGGGGCGATACAATGAGCAGTTCTTC. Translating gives CASSSHSGGRYNEQFF.

Here the CDR3 reads CASSQLGQRNEKLFF. The CDR3, as DNA: TGTGCCAGCAGCCAACTGGGACAGCGGAATGAAAAACTGTTTTTT. The chain joins TRBV14 to TRBJ1-4; 7 nucleotides align to TRBD1. V shed 2 bases and J 5 bases; nucleotides not matched to a gene: 5. CDR1 is SGHDN and CDR2 is FVKESK in the germline V gene. The CDR3 consists of 15 residues.

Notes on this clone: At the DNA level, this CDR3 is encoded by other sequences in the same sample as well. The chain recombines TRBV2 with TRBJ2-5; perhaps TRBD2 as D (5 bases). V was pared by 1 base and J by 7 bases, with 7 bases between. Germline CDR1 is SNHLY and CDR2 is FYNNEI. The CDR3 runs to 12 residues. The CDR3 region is CASSEVAGTQYF. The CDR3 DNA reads TGTGCCAGCAGTGAAGTGGCGGGGACCCAGTACTTC.

Here the CDR3 reads CASSLGRAYNEQFF. For the CDR3, the DNA is TGTGCCAGCAGCCTCGGGAGAGCCTACAATGAGCAGTTCTTC. V and J are TRBV5-5 and TRBJ2-1; maybe TRBD2 (6 bases). In germline, CDR1 is SGHKS, CDR2 YYEKEE (reference sequence). The CDR3 sequence is 14 residues long. Trimming took 4 bases from V and 2 from J, leaving 10 bases between them.

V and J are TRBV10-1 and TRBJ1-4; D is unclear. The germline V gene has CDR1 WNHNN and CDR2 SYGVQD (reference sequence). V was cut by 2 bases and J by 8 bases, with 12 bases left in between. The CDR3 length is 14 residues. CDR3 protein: CASSEGPGREKLFF. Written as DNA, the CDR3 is TGCGCCAGCAGTGAGGGGCCAGGAAGGGAAAAACTGTTTTTT.

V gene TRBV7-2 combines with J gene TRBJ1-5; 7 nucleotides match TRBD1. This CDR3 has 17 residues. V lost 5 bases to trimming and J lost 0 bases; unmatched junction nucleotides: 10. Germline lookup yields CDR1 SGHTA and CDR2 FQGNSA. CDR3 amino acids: CASSPFPGQASNQPQHF. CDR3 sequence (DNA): TGTGCCAGCAGCCCCTTCCCCGGACAGGCTAGCAATCAGCCCCAGCATTTT.

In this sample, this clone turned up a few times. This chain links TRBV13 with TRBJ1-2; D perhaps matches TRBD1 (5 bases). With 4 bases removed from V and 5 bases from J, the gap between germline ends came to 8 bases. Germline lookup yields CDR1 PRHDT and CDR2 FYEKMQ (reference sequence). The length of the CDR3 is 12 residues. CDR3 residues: CASSSGKYGYTF. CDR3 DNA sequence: TGTGCCAGCAGCTCAGGGAAGTATGGCTACACCTTC.